Listed below are T cell receptor beta chains from one sample, sequenced in a study of a mutant IDH1 vaccine in newly diagnosed glioma. TCRdb keeps only in-frame clones here, not all; method: immunoSEQ multiplex PCR. The sample lists about 69,000 clones, around 84% occurring once. Which antigens these TCRs recognize remains unknown. The input for sequencing was PBMCs, taken from a glioma patient whose treatment included an IDH1 peptide vaccine. The receptors were sampled from a man aged 25 to 40 with glioma. Both conserved end residues are part of each CDR3. D genes are given only for firm matches.

j_gene: TRBJ2-1; v_gene: TRBV4-2; d_gene: TRBD2; CDR3aa: CASSLRYFSGGADYNEQFF; CDR3nt: TGTGCCAGCAGCCTGCGGTACTTTAGCGGGGGGGCCGACTACAATGAGCAGTTCTTC
j_gene: TRBJ2-1; v_gene: TRBV30; d_gene: NA; CDR3aa: CAWSVWGGINEQFF; CDR3nt: TGTGCCTGGAGTGTATGGGGCGGGATAAATGAGCAGTTCTTC
j_gene: TRBJ2-2; v_gene: TRBV9; d_gene: NA; CDR3aa: CASSPGHYTGELFF; CDR3nt: TGTGCCAGCAGCCCCGGACACTACACCGGGGAGCTGTTTTTT
j_gene: TRBJ1-6; v_gene: TRBV10-3; d_gene: NA; CDR3aa: CAISRQKGYNSPLHF; CDR3nt: TGTGCCATCAGTCGACAGAAAGGTTATAATTCACCCCTCCACTTT
j_gene: TRBJ2-2; v_gene: TRBV7-5; d_gene: NA; CDR3aa: CVRSDRYRDRDRGELFF; CDR3nt: TGTGTCAGAAGCGATCGGTACCGGGACAGGGATCGCGGGGAGCTGTTTTTT
j_gene: TRBJ1-3; v_gene: TRBV19; d_gene: NA; CDR3aa: CASSVGTSGNTIYF; CDR3nt: TGTGCCAGTAGTGTGGGAACGAGTGGAAACACCATATATTTT
j_gene: TRBJ1-1; v_gene: TRBV7-8; d_gene: NA; CDR3aa: CASSPWPGQPPSAFF; CDR3nt: TGTGCCAGCAGCCCCTGGCCGGGACAACCACCTTCGGCTTTCTTT
j_gene: TRBJ2-3; v_gene: TRBV28; d_gene: TRBD2; CDR3aa: CASSGPSGELDTQYF; CDR3nt: TGTGCCAGCAGTGGGCCTAGCGGGGAATTAGATACGCAGTATTTT
j_gene: TRBJ1-5; v_gene: TRBV2; d_gene: TRBD1; CDR3aa: CASSGGRGDQPQHF; CDR3nt: TGTGCCAGCAGTGGCGGCAGGGGGGATCAGCCCCAGCATTTT
j_gene: TRBJ1-3; v_gene: TRBV18; d_gene: TRBD1; CDR3aa: CASSPGDSRGTIYF; CDR3nt: TGTGCCAGCTCACCCGGGGACAGTCGGGGCACCATATATTTT